Here is one T cell receptor beta chain with its context. No antigen is known for it. These data belong to a study of a mutant IDH1 vaccine in newly diagnosed glioma. Study context: The treated group averaged 40.4 years old and was about 60% male, approximately 38% female. Therapy received beforehand was radiotherapy, temozolomide, or both, with most patients given both. Weeks 35 and 47 hosted visits V12 and V13, respectively.

Method: immunoSEQ multiplex PCR; TCRdb's copy keeps in-frame clones and lacks some. The repertoire holds around 44,000 clones, with roughly 84% as singletons. As for time point: week 35, safety follow-up. The content of each vaccine dose was 300 ug of mutant IDH1 20-mer peptide, and topical imiquimod accompanied it. The vaccination schedule gave patients eight doses in weeks 1, 3, 5, 7, 11, 15, 19 and 23. The sequenced sample was PBMCs, obtained from a glioma patient whose treatment included an IDH1 peptide vaccine. The receptor's source is a man aged 40-50 years with glioma.

CDR3 sequence (DNA): TGTGCCACCAGCAGCTCAGGGGGCTCTGGGGCCAACGTCCTGACTTTC. Translated: CATSSSGGSGANVLTF. The rearrangement links TRBV15 to TRBJ2-6, with 7 bases aligning to TRBD1. Germline CDR1 LNHNV, CDR2 YYDKDF (reference sequence). J lost 0 bases, V lost 3 bases, and 2 bases had no gene match. This CDR3 comprises 16 residues.